These T cell receptor beta chains were read from a single sample in a study of identical twins. TCRdb analysed the 5' RACE reads with MiXCR anew, one entry per CDR3 protein. The sample includes around 1.7 million distinct CDR3 sequences, less than 35% of them seen just once. Sequencing used cord blood. These receptors came from a newborn girl in good health. Both conserved end residues are part of each CDR3.

v_gene: TRBV5-1; j_gene: TRBJ2-7; CDR3aa: CASSLALDRITYNEQYF
v_gene: TRBV4-1; j_gene: -; CDR3aa: CASSQDRVAGGYNEQYF
v_gene: TRBV12-3/TRBV12-4; j_gene: TRBJ2-1; CDR3aa: CASSLRASGGLYNEQFF
v_gene: TRBV2; j_gene: TRBJ2-5; CDR3aa: CASRHPGQGVGEQYF
v_gene: TRBV4-2; j_gene: TRBJ2-3; CDR3aa: CASSQFSGRYTDTQYF
v_gene: TRBV28; j_gene: TRBJ1-5; CDR3aa: CASREQGKGNQPQHF
v_gene: TRBV10-3; j_gene: TRBJ1-2; CDR3aa: CATEDRAVYGYTF
v_gene: TRBV14; j_gene: TRBJ2-1; CDR3aa: CASSQIAGYNEQFF
v_gene: TRBV29-1; j_gene: TRBJ2-1; CDR3aa: CSVEDTAGPQFF
v_gene: TRBV2; j_gene: TRBJ1-2; CDR3aa: CASRKGQGGYGYTF
v_gene: TRBV6-5; j_gene: TRBJ2-2; CDR3aa: CASSYVVAGETPTGELFF
v_gene: TRBV7-2; j_gene: TRBJ1-4; CDR3aa: CASSLGARGSNEKLFF
v_gene: TRBV5-6; j_gene: TRBJ2-2; CDR3aa: CASSLKRFRLAGVVGELFF
v_gene: TRBV7-9; j_gene: TRBJ2-1; CDR3aa: CASSLSFHEQFF
v_gene: TRBV6-1; j_gene: TRBJ2-3; CDR3aa: CASSEAGGTSTDTQYF
v_gene: TRBV4-1; j_gene: TRBJ2-7; CDR3aa: CASSPSGSLYEQYF
v_gene: TRBV11-3; j_gene: TRBJ2-1; CDR3aa: CASSTTGPGEQFF
v_gene: TRBV4-1; j_gene: TRBJ2-7; CDR3aa: CASSQVRSTGAISYEQYF
v_gene: TRBV27; j_gene: TRBJ1-2; CDR3aa: CASRPSRANYGYTF
v_gene: TRBV28; j_gene: TRBJ2-3; CDR3aa: CASTLRQGGTDTQYF
v_gene: TRBV30; j_gene: TRBJ1-2; CDR3aa: CAWSVIGTGEGYTF
v_gene: TRBV24-1; j_gene: TRBJ2-2; CDR3aa: CATSDWSDTGELFF
v_gene: TRBV20-1; j_gene: -; CDR3aa: CSAREATVPETQYF
v_gene: TRBV19; j_gene: TRBJ1-5; CDR3aa: CASSPRRLGQPQHF
v_gene: TRBV20-1; j_gene: TRBJ2-5; CDR3aa: CSARDLYAGAPKSETQYF
v_gene: TRBV20-1; j_gene: TRBJ1-2; CDR3aa: CSARAPGGGYTF
v_gene: TRBV6-1; j_gene: TRBJ2-2; CDR3aa: CASNRKGLLYRARSGELFF
v_gene: TRBV20-1; j_gene: TRBJ2-7; CDR3aa: CNARMGSGSSYEQYF
v_gene: TRBV27; j_gene: TRBJ2-7; CDR3aa: CASSSGRRYEQYF
v_gene: TRBV7-2; j_gene: TRBJ2-3; CDR3aa: CASSLFPLQYF
v_gene: TRBV11-2; j_gene: TRBJ2-1; CDR3aa: CASSLEVLAGAYNEQFF
v_gene: TRBV2; j_gene: TRBJ1-1; CDR3aa: CASSERQGGSEAFF
v_gene: TRBV12-3/TRBV12-4; j_gene: TRBJ2-1; CDR3aa: CASSSGLRLGEQFF
v_gene: TRBV28; j_gene: TRBJ2-3; CDR3aa: CASPPVGVTDTQYF
v_gene: TRBV4-1; j_gene: TRBJ2-5; CDR3aa: CASSQDPGTSGETQYF
v_gene: TRBV9; j_gene: TRBJ2-5; CDR3aa: CASSVARRTGETQYF
v_gene: TRBV5-6; j_gene: TRBJ2-3; CDR3aa: CASSLADLRTQYF
v_gene: TRBV7-9; j_gene: TRBJ2-1; CDR3aa: CASSLGLAANSYEQFF
v_gene: TRBV28; j_gene: TRBJ2-1; CDR3aa: CASRWTGDEQFF
v_gene: TRBV2; j_gene: TRBJ2-1; CDR3aa: CASSEARAGGPYNEQFF
v_gene: TRBV7-2; j_gene: TRBJ2-1; CDR3aa: CASTTTRVRDEQFF
v_gene: TRBV12-3/TRBV12-4; j_gene: TRBJ2-1; CDR3aa: CASSFVVAGGNEQFF
v_gene: TRBV12-3/TRBV12-4; j_gene: TRBJ1-5; CDR3aa: CASSPFQGAGQPQHF
v_gene: TRBV12-3/TRBV12-4; j_gene: TRBJ2-3; CDR3aa: CASSLEKTTDTQYF
v_gene: TRBV9; j_gene: TRBJ2-1; CDR3aa: CASSVGLAGGRSEQFF
v_gene: TRBV3-1; j_gene: TRBJ1-2; CDR3aa: CASSQDRRDRSYGYTF
v_gene: TRBV6-6; j_gene: TRBJ2-1; CDR3aa: CASSYSILLGGEQFF
v_gene: TRBV29-1; j_gene: TRBJ2-1; CDR3aa: CSAGTRLDNEQFF
v_gene: TRBV7-9; j_gene: TRBJ1-2; CDR3aa: CASAPLTISNYGYTF
v_gene: TRBV4-1; j_gene: TRBJ2-5; CDR3aa: CASSQFSGTSGLAEQYF
v_gene: TRBV9; j_gene: TRBJ2-3; CDR3aa: CASGVGTSGGRDTQYF
v_gene: TRBV29-1; j_gene: TRBJ1-2; CDR3aa: CSGGGLGYGYTF
v_gene: TRBV12-5; j_gene: TRBJ2-3; CDR3aa: CASGPGGGPDTQYF
v_gene: TRBV6-1; j_gene: TRBJ2-1; CDR3aa: CASSEQGASYNEQFF